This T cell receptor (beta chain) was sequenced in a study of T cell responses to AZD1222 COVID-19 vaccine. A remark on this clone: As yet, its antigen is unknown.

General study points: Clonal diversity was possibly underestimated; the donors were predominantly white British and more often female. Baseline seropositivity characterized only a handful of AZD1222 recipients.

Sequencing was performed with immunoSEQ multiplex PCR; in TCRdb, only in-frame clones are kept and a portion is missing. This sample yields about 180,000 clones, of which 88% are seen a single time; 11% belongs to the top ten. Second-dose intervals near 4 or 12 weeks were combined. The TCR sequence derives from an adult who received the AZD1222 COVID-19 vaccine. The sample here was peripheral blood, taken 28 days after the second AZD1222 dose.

The CDR3 sequence is CASSTQPGAGNTIYF. CDR3 nucleotides: TGTGCCAGCAGCACTCAGCCTGGGGCTGGAAACACCATATATTTT. The genes are TRBV7-2 and TRBJ1-3; D is uncertain. The CDR3 is made up of 15 amino acids. Germline V gene data show CDR1 as SGHTA and CDR2 as FQGNSA. The V end lost 5 bases, the J end lost 2 bases, and 13 bases lay between the germline ends.